The text below deals with one T cell receptor (beta chain). V lost 4 bases to trimming and J lost 0 bases, with 13 bases between them. The CDR3 is 15 amino acids. Germline CDR1 reads SGDLS; CDR2 reads YYNGEE. These data belong to a study of T-cell memory formation after mild COVID-19. TCRdb reanalysed the 5' RACE reads using MiXCR and keeps one entry per CDR3 protein. The sample lists approximately 240,000 distinct CDR3 sequences; 16% were seen once. What was sequenced was PBMCs or a T cell subset sorted from them (not recorded which). This TCR was sampled from a man younger than 30 who had mild COVID-19 (a few samples of this study predate the infection). Cell type and time point are not known. The rearrangement joins TRBV9 to TRBJ1-2; a possible D gene is TRBD1 (5 bases). The CDR3 sequence: CASSPRQTANYGYTF. CDR3 bases: TGTGCCAGCAGCCCGCGACAGACTGCTAACTATGGCTACACCTTC. Full variable domain (outside the CDR3, taken from reference TRBV9 and TRBJ1-2): DSGVTQTPKHLITATGQRVTLRCSPRSGDLSVYWYQQSLDQGLQFLIQYYNGEERAKGNILERFSAQQFPDLHSELNLSSLELGDSALYFCASSPRQTANYGYTFGSGTRLTVV.